The 18 T cell receptor beta chains given below trace back to one sample, sequenced in a study of a mutant IDH1 vaccine in newly diagnosed glioma. Assay used: immunoSEQ multiplex PCR; TCRdb lists only in-frame clones, some missing. The table lists just under 70,000 clones, almost 85% of them singletons. Indicated time point: week 35, safety follow-up. In every dose of vaccine, 300 ug of mutant IDH1 20-mer peptide was given alongside topical imiquimod. These receptors lack a known antigen. This specimen was PBMCs, taken from a glioma patient whose treatment included an IDH1 peptide vaccine. These receptors originate from a man aged 18-30 years with glioma.

This clone was seen just once. The chain has TRBV18 and TRBJ1-2; D is uncertain. Trimming took 0 bases from V and 6 from J, leaving 5 bases between them. This CDR3 region has 12 residues. Germline V gene lookup returns CDR1 KGHSH and CDR2 LQKENI. CDR3: CASSPPGNGYTF. CDR3 nucleotide sequence: TGTGCCAGCTCACCACCGGGTAATGGCTACACCTTC. The full variable domain, rest sourced from reference TRBV18 and TRBJ1-2, is NAGVMQNPRHLVRRRGQEARLRCSPMKGHSHVYWYRQLPEEGLKFMVYLQKENIIDESGMPKERFSAEFPKEGPSILRIQQVVRGDSAAYFCASSPPGNGYTFGSGTRLTVV.

This CDR3 is CASSLAANTEAFF. In nucleotides, the CDR3 is TGCGCCAGCAGCTTGGCGGCAAACACTGAAGCTTTCTTT. V is TRBV5-1 and J is TRBJ1-1, with unresolved D. Trimming removed 0 bases from V and 2 bases from J, with 5 bases in between. Per the germline V gene, CDR1 is SGHRS and CDR2 is YFSETQ. This CDR3 is 13 amino acids long.

V usage is TRBV5-1 and J usage is TRBJ2-2; 7 bases map to TRBD2. Germline CDR1 SGHRS, CDR2 YFSETQ. Losses at the gene ends were 4 bases for V and 4 bases for J; bases not matched to a gene: 7. CDR3 length: 15 residues. CDR3 residues: CASSPVWEGTGELFF. The CDR3 DNA reads as TGCGCCAGCAGCCCTGTGTGGGAGGGCACCGGGGAGCTGTTTTTT. Drawing the rest from reference TRBV5-1 and TRBJ2-2, the complete variable domain is KAGVTQTPRYLIKTRGQQVTLSCSPISGHRSVSWYQQTPGQGLQFLFEYFSETQRNKGNFPGRFSGRQFSNSRSEMNVSTLELGDSALYLCASSPVWEGTGELFFGEGSRLTVL.

The CDR3 DNA reads TGCGCCAGCAGCCTAAGCGGTATGAATGAGCAGTTCTTC. Amino acid sequence: CASSLSGMNEQFF. The V call is TRBV4-3, the J call TRBJ2-1; TRBD2 might be the D (5 bases). Looked up from germline, CDR1 is LGHNA and CDR2 is YSLEER. Trimming removed 4 bases at V and 7 bases at J, with 11 bases between. The CDR3 extends over 13 amino acids.

The rearrangement uses TRBV5-4 and TRBJ1-2, with a tentative D call TRBD1 (6 bases). Trimming stripped 4 bases from V and 5 bases from J, with 21 bases between. The CDR3 is 16 amino acids. Looked up from germline, CDR1 is SGHNT and CDR2 is YYREEE (reference sequence). The CDR3 sequence is CASSPTGPLSPYGYTF. CDR3 nucleotide sequence: TGTGCCAGCAGCCCGACAGGACCGTTAAGCCCTTATGGCTACACCTTC. Drawing the rest from reference TRBV5-4 and TRBJ1-2, the complete variable domain is ETGVTQSPTHLIKTRGQQVTLRCSSQSGHNTVSWYQQALGQGPQFIFQYYREEENGRGNFPPRFSGLQFPNYSSELNVNALELDDSALYLCASSPTGPLSPYGYTFGSGTRLTVV.

The sample holds a few counts of this clone. The chain carries TRBV6-1 and TRBJ2-7, with D unclear. The V end was cut by 1 base, the J end by 3 bases, with 13 bases between. CDR1 is MNHNS and CDR2 is SASEGT in the germline V gene. This CDR3 is built from 15 residues. CDR3 nucleotides: TGTGCCAGCAGTGAAGAAGAAGGAATTCGCTACGAGCAGTACTTC. Amino acid sequence: CASSEEEGIRYEQYF.

The chain links TRBV6-5 to TRBJ2-1; 7 bases fit TRBD1. The V and J ends lost 6 bases and 7 bases, in that order; junction bases with no gene match: 12. CDR1 is MNHEY, CDR2 SVGAGI, per germline. The CDR3 spans 15 residues. The chain's CDR3 is CASSPHPTGSNEQFF. CDR3 DNA: TGTGCCAGCAGCCCTCATCCGACAGGGTCAAATGAGCAGTTCTTC.

V is TRBV25-1 and J is TRBJ2-3; D not certain. Germline V lookup: CDR1 MGHDK, CDR2 SYGVNS. The CDR3 spans 14 residues. Trimming removed 6 bases from V and 2 bases from J, with 12 bases in between. This chain's CDR3 is CASRDKRSTDTQYF. In nucleotides, the CDR3 is TGTGCCAGCAGGGATAAGCGATCCACAGATACGCAGTATTTT.

The gene calls are TRBV7-2 and TRBJ2-5; TRBD1 agrees at 9 bases. This CDR3 is 14 amino acids long. Germline assignment: CDR1 SGHTA and CDR2 FQGNSA. Trimming at V came to 7 bases and at J to 4 bases, leaving 7 bases not matched to a gene. For the CDR3, the DNA is TGTGCCAGCAATACAGGGGGCGCGGGAGAGACCCAGTACTTC. Protein product: CASNTGGAGETQYF.

This chain connects TRBV6-5 to TRBJ2-7; D is unresolved. This CDR3 has 14 residues. CDR1 is MNHEY and CDR2 is SVGAGI in the germline V gene. V gave up 8 bases and J gave up 3 bases, with 17 bases separating them. Here the CDR3 reads CASRLRAGRYEQYF. The DNA of the CDR3 is TGTGCCAGCCGGTTACGAGCAGGACGCTACGAGCAGTACTTC.

The rearrangement uses TRBV12-1 and TRBJ2-1; the table's D call of TRBD2 was not tested on the DNA. TRBV12-1 is flagged as a pseudogene. CDR3 length: 15 amino acids. Here the CDR3 reads CASSLLAGATNEQFF. DNA of the CDR3: TGTGCCAGCAGCTTACTAGCGGGGGCAACCAATGAGCAGTTCTTC.

This chain links TRBV18 with TRBJ2-3; D call uncertain. Trimming shortened V by 3 bases and J by 2 bases, and 12 bases separated the two germline ends. In germline, CDR1 is KGHSH, CDR2 LQKENI. The CDR3 is 15 amino acids. The CDR3 region has the DNA TGTGCCAGCTCACCGGTGAAGCCTCACACAGATACGCAGTATTTT. Translated: CASSPVKPHTDTQYF. Looking up the rest from reference TRBV18 and TRBJ2-3 gives the full variable domain: NAGVMQNPRHLVRRRGQEARLRCSPMKGHSHVYWYRQLPEEGLKFMVYLQKENIIDESGMPKERFSAEFPKEGPSILRIQQVVRGDSAAYFCASSPVKPHTDTQYFGPGTRLTVL.

This clone was observed a single time. The chain is built from TRBV27 and TRBJ1-2; possible D gene TRBD1, 5 bases. Per germline, CDR1 MNHEY and CDR2 SMNVEV (reference sequence). The ends were cut back, 6 bases at V and 8 bases at J, with 13 bases in the middle. CDR3 length: 12 amino acids. The CDR3 protein is CASSPRAGGYTF. DNA for the CDR3: TGTGCCAGCAGCCCCAGGGCTGGGGGCTACACCTTC.

The V call is TRBV7-9, the J call TRBJ1-3; no reliable D call. The germline gives CDR1 SEHNR, CDR2 FQNEAQ (reference sequence). Trimming left V 4 bases short and J 0 bases short, with 13 bases between. The CDR3 is 16 amino acids. CDR3: CASSSPGAPSGNTIYF. The CDR3 DNA reads TGTGCCAGCAGCTCCCCAGGTGCCCCCTCTGGAAACACCATATATTTT.

This chain links TRBV2 with TRBJ2-2; maybe TRBD1 (5 bases). Trimming stripped 8 bases from V and 0 bases from J, with 13 bases between. Germline V CDR1 and CDR2: SNHLY, FYNNEI. The CDR3 spans 15 residues. As DNA, the CDR3 is TGTGCCAGCCGTTGGCAGGGATCGAACACCGGGGAGCTGTTTTTT. Protein: CASRWQGSNTGELFF.

Turning to this clone: One end of the junction varies from germline; a read error may be responsible. This sequence joins TRBV5-4 and TRBJ1-1; 8 nucleotides agree with TRBD1. Germline lookup yields CDR1 SGHNT and CDR2 YYREEE (reference sequence). This CDR3 has 15 residues. CDR3 nucleotide sequence: TGTGCTAGCAGCCCCACTGGGACAGGTACAATTGAAGCTTTCTTT. Encoded protein: CASSPTGTGTIEAFF. The variable domain in full, with the rest retrieved from reference TRBV5-4 and TRBJ1-1, is ETGVTQSPTHLIKTRGQQVTLRCSSQSGHNTVSWYQQALGQGPQFIFQYYREEENGRGNFPPRFSGLQFPNYSSELNVNALELDDSALYLCASSPTGTGTIEAFFGQGTRLTVV.

Written as DNA, the CDR3 is TGTGCCAGCAGCGTGACTAGCGAGACTACCTACGAGCAGTACTTC. It encodes CASSVTSETTYEQYF. This chain connects TRBV5-5 to TRBJ2-7; 8 nucleotides align to TRBD2. CDR3 length: 15 residues. J was trimmed by 2 bases and V by 4 bases; bases with no gene match: 8. Per germline, CDR1 SGHKS and CDR2 YYEKEE (reference sequence).

The chain employs TRBV4-1 and TRBJ1-2; D ambiguous. Trimming pared 0 bases from V and 8 bases from J, leaving 10 bases between. The germline gives CDR1 MGHRA, CDR2 YSYEKL. The CDR3 spans 13 residues. The chain's CDR3 is CASSQDLTGGYTF. The CDR3 bases are TGCGCCAGCAGCCAAGATCTTACCGGAGGCTACACCTTC.